These 12 T cell receptor beta chains came from one sample sequenced in a study of tumor and adjacent non-tumor tissue in lung cancer. The template was RNA from unsorted bulk tissue. The library came from three nested PCR rounds adapted from ARM-PCR protocols. TCRdb fed the multiplex PCR reads into MiXCR, producing one record per CDR3 protein. Altogether fewer than 120,000 distinct CDR3 sequences are present, under 90% being singletons, with the ten largest covering approximately 24%. The sequenced sample consisted of lung tumor tissue. The receptors here all came from a man between 65 and 80 years old with non-small cell lung cancer.

The chain employs TRBV5-6 and TRBJ2-7, with unresolved D. Germline V gives CDR1 SGHDT, CDR2 YYEEEE. The CDR3 contains 11 residues. The V and J ends lost 7 bases and 4 bases respectively, with 9 bases between them. CDR3 DNA: TGTGCCAGCGCCGGACCTTACGAGCAGTACTTC. It codes for CASAGPYEQYF. Variable domain in full (rest from reference TRBV5-6 and TRBJ2-7): DAGVTQSPTHLIKTRGQQVTLRCSPKSGHDTVSWYQQALGQGPQFIFQYYEEEERQRGNFPDRFSGHQFPNYSSELNVNALLLGDSALYLCASAGPYEQYFGPGTRLTVT.

This clonotype appeared once. The V and J genes are TRBV6-5 and TRBJ1-6, with 9 nucleotides matching TRBD1. The CDR3 totals 14 residues. Germline CDR1 and CDR2: MNHEY and SVGAGI. V lost 9 bases to trimming and J lost 7 bases; unmatched junction nucleotides: 7. Written as DNA, the CDR3 is TGTGCCAGGAGTACCGGGACAGGGAATTCACCCCTCCACTTT. Translating gives CARSTGTGNSPLHF.

This chain links TRBV29-1 with TRBJ2-2; tentatively, D is TRBD1 (6 bases). This CDR3 comprises 14 residues. V dropped 7 bases and J dropped 12 bases, with 24 bases sitting between them. Germline CDR1 is SQVTM and CDR2 is ANQGSEA. The DNA of the CDR3 is TGCAGCGCCAACCGGGACATGTACACAGGGAAGCTGTTTTTT. It specifies CSANRDMYTGKLFF.

This clonotype was detected once. A junction end diverges from the germline sequence, so it may reflect a read error. This chain uses TRBV6-6 with TRBJ2-7; D is unclear. This CDR3 region has 14 residues. From germline, CDR1 is MNHNY and CDR2 SVGAGI (reference sequence). CDR3: CSSSYSSQLYEHYF. The CDR3 DNA sequence: TGTTCCAGCAGTTACTCGTCTCAGTTGTACGAGCATTACTTC.

About this clonotype: Germline is not matched at one junction end, which may reflect a read error. The J gene is TRBJ1-3, the V gene TRBV4-3, with D maybe TRBD1 (5 bases). The germline gives CDR1 LGHNA, CDR2 YSLEER. The CDR3 totals 14 residues. This CDR3 reads CASSQGVLADTIYF. The CDR3 DNA reads as TGCGCCAGTAGCCAAGGGGTCCTGGCGGACACCATATATTTT.

As to this clonotype: A much larger clone lies one base from this, so it may be a read error. The chain uses TRBV9 and TRBJ2-7; no clear D. CDR3 length: 14 residues. Germline V gene lookup returns CDR1 SGDLS and CDR2 YYNGEE. The CDR3 sequence: CASSVGFSSYELYF. In DNA, the CDR3 is TGTGCCAGCAGCGTCGGTTTCAGCTCCTACGAGCTGTACTTC.

A note on this clonotype: A junction boundary mismatches the germline segment, possibly from a read error. The chain uses TRBV4-1 and TRBJ2-5, with D possibly being TRBD1 (6 bases). The CDR3 runs 14 residues. Germline values: CDR1 MGHRA, CDR2 YSYEKL. In DNA, the CDR3 is TGTGCCAGCAGCATGGGGACACAACAAGAGACCCAGTACTTC. Translating it yields CASSMGTQQETQYF.

As to this clonotype: The CDR3 end shows no conserved phenylalanine or tryptophan, and so a read error is likely. CDR3 residues: CASSLSGVHEKLFV. CDR3 nucleotides: TGTGCCAGCAGTTTATCTGGGGTTCATGAAAAACTGTTTGTT. The V gene is TRBV12-3 or TRBV12-4, the J gene TRBJ1-4; D gene unclear. V lost 2 bases and J lost 6, with 10 bases in between. This CDR3 spans 14 amino acids.

Details on this clonotype: A read error is possible here, since a much larger clone lies one base away. The J gene is TRBJ2-7, the V gene TRBV5-1; D is undetermined. Trimming took 2 bases from V and 6 from J, leaving 12 bases between them. CDR1 and CDR2 from the germline V gene are SGHRS and YFSETQ. The CDR3 is made up of 13 amino acids. CDR3 nucleotide sequence: TGCGCCAGCAGCTTAGTCGGCACCCGCGAGCAGTACTTC. It codes for CASSLVGTREQYF. Full variable domain (rest looked up from reference TRBV5-1 and TRBJ2-7): KAGVTQTPRYLIKTRGQQVTLSCSPISGHRSVSWYQQTPGQGLQFLFEYFSETQRNKGNFPGRFSGRQFSNSRSEMNVSTLELGDSALYLCASSLVGTREQYFGPGTRLTVT.

In its sample, this clonotype was seen once. Sequence at one end of the junction differs from germline and may be a read error. The V and J genes are TRBV6-5 and TRBJ1-1; D is uncertain. Looked up from germline, CDR1 is MNHEY and CDR2 is SVGAGI. The length of the CDR3 is 13 residues. The CDR3 sequence is CANTRHLNTEVFF. The CDR3 DNA sequence: TGTGCCAACACACGACACTTGAACACTGAAGTTTTCTTT.

This clonotype has more than one count but fewer than ten. A read error may produce the germline difference seen at one junction end. The V call is TRBV12-3 or TRBV12-4, the J call TRBJ1-1, with D maybe TRBD1 (6 bases). CDR3 length equals 13 residues. The CDR3, as DNA: TGTGCCAGTAGTTTCCGGGACACACTGAAAGCTTTCTTT. Encoded protein: CASSFRDTLKAFF.

Comments on this clonotype: Since a much larger clone is just one base distant, this may be a read error. The CDR3 bases are TGTGCCAGCAGTTTATGGGATAGCGGCTCCTACGAGCAGTGCTTC. The encoded protein is CASSLWDSGSYEQCF. This sequence joins TRBV28 and TRBJ2-7, with D maybe TRBD2 (6 bases). Germline CDR1 reads MDHEN; CDR2 reads SYDVKM. The CDR3 totals 15 residues.